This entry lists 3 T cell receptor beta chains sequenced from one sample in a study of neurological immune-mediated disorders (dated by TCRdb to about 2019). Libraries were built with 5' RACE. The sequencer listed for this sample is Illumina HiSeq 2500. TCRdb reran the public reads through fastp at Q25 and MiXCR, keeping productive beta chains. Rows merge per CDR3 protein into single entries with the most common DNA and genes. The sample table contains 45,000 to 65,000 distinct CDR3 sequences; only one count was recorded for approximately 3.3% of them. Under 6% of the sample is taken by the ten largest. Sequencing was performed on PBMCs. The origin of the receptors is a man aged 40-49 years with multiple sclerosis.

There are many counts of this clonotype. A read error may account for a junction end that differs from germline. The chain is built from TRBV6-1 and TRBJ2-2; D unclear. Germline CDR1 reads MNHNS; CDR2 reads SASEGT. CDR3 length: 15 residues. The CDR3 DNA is TGTGCCAGCAGCGAAGGTCTAGGGTTGGCCGGGGAGCTGTTTTTT. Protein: CASSEGLGLAGELFF.

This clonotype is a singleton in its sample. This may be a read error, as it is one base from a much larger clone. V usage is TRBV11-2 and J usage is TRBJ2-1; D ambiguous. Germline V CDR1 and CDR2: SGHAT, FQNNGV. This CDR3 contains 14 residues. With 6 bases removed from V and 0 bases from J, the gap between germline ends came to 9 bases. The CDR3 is CASRSPRSYNEQFF. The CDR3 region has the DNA TGTGCCAGCAGGTCACCGCGCTCCTACAATGAGCAGTTCTTC.

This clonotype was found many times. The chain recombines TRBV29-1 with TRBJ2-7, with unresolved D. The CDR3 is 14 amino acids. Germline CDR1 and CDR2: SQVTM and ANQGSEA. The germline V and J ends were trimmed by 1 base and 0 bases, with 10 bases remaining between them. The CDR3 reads CSVEGDPFSYEQYF. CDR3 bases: TGCAGCGTTGAAGGGGATCCCTTCTCCTACGAGCAGTACTTC.